This T cell receptor (beta chain) appears in the sequencing data of a study of T-cell memory formation after mild COVID-19 (dated by TCRdb to about 2021). Background for the entire study: Most TCR sequence clusters were specific to one of the two donors. Longitudinal TCRalpha and TCRbeta repertoire sequencing tracked T-cell clones expanding and contracting after mild COVID-19 in a couple of donors. Two young, previously healthy adult volunteers made up the cohort, one male and one female. Paper-wide results and their limitations: Clones that contracted from day 15 to 85 showed balanced CD4/CD8 phenotypes, whereas a second wave of clones that expanded from day 15 to 37 leaned towards CD4+. Contracting CD4+ clones were found mainly in CM and EM memory subsets, while CD8+ clones were enriched in EMRA. Some responding clones were detected in pre-infection memory, suggesting pre-existing cross-reactive memory T cells joined the SARS-CoV-2 response. Only a couple of mild cases were covered in the study, and larger cohorts including severe cases with pre-infection samples were considered necessary. SARS-CoV-2 specificity was not confirmed for the second-wave clones peaking on day 37.

Ficoll-Paque density gradient centrifugation was used to isolate PBMCs. To note about this clonotype: What this receptor recognizes is not known. Per-base qualities were not stored, and no clone one base away is much larger.

The CDR3 runs 15 residues from the cysteine to the phenylalanine. Solely the CDR3 DNA is kept, with 45 bases framed from the first base. CDR1 and CDR2, looked up from the germline V gene, are SGDLS and YYNGEE. V is cut by 0 bases and J by 4 bases, and the space between the germline ends is 13 bases. The instrument was an Illumina NovaSeq 6000. Using 5'RACE with constant-segment primers, TCRalpha and TCRbeta cDNA libraries were constructed, with sample barcodes and unique molecular identifiers added in the process. RNA was extracted from every sample with Trizol reagent. Amplification of the libraries took two PCR steps, and the second step added a second sample barcode plus Illumina TruSeq adapters. The libraries were sequenced on an Illumina NovaSeq using 2 x 150 bp paired-end reads. The paper's data handling went like this. The reads were demultiplexed and collapsed into UMI-guided consensus sequences using migec v1.2.7. With mixcr v2.1.11, UMI consensuses were aligned to TRA and TRB V and J templates and assembled into clonotypes. Expanded or contracted clonotypes were those called significant by both edgeR and NoisET, with noise models trained on biological replicates. edgeR calls used a false discovery rate-adjusted p below 0.01 and a log2 fold-change threshold of 1. As an exploratory analysis of dynamics, PCA with hierarchical clustering was applied to max-normalized trajectories of the 1000 most abundant clonotypes. The CD4 or CD8 phenotype of responding clones was assigned using the separately sequenced CD4+ and CD8+ repertoires. TCRdb handled the public reads itself, with Q25 trimming in fastp and clone calling in MiXCR, and kept productive beta chains. Identical CDR3 protein sequences are pooled into one entry, listed with their most common genes and DNA. These V and J calls originate from TCRdb's pipeline instead of the authors' own analysis. This sample lists 350,000 to 500,000 distinct CDR3 sequences; 15% to 20% were detected once. The top ten clones comprise about 22% of the sample.

The rearranged segments are TRBV9 and TRBJ1-2; a weak D assignment points to TRBD1 (5 bases agree). Input material: PBMCs or a T cell subset sorted from them (not recorded which). This sequence originates from a man aged 18 to 29 who had mild COVID-19 (a few samples of this study predate the infection). The sample titles of this study are shuffled in the database, so cell type and time point are left out; the donor was told from shared clones. The DNA sequence is given as TGTGCCAGCAGCGTAGATCCAGGGTCCGTCTATGGCTACACCTTC. Translated, this is CASSVDPGSVYGYTF.